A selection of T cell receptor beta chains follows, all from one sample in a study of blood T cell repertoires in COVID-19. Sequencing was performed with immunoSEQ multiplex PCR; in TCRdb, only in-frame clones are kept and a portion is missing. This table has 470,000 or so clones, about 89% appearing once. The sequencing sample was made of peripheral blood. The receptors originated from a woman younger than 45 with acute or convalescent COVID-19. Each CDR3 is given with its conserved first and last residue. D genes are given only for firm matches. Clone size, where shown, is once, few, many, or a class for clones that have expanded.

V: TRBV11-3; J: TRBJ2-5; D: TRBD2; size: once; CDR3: CASSPGNSGGARETQYF; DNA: TGTGCCAGCAGCCCTGGGAATAGCGGGGGGGCGCGGGAGACCCAGTACTTC
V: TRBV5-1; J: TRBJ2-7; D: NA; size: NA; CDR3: CASSLAGGQSYEQYF; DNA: TGCGCCAGCAGCTTGGCCGGGGGACAGTCCTACGAGCAGTACTTC
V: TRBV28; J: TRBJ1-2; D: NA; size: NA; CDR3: CASSFRIGSSPYGYTF; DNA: TGTGCCAGCAGTTTCAGGATAGGGAGTTCCCCCTATGGCTACACCTTC
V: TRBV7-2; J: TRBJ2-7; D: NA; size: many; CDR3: CASSLVQGNYEQYF; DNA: TGTGCCAGCAGCTTAGTCCAGGGGAACTACGAGCAGTACTTC
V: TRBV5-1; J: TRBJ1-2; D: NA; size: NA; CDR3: CASSPVRGSSNYGYTF; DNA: TGCGCCAGCAGCCCCGTAAGGGGCAGCTCTAACTATGGCTACACCTTC
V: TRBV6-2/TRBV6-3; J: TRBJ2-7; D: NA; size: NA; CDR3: CASSYSITGSSYEQYF; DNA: TGTGCCAGCAGTTACTCGATTACAGGAAGCTCCTACGAGCAGTACTTC
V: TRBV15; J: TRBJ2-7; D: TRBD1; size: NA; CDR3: CATSRDLGTGGEQYF; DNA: TGTGCCACCAGCAGAGATCTCGGGACAGGCGGGGAGCAGTACTTC
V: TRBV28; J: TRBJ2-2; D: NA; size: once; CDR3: CASSRWQGANTGELFF; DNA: TGTGCCAGCAGTCGCTGGCAAGGGGCGAACACCGGGGAGCTGTTTTTT
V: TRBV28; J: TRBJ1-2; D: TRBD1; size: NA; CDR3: CASSPDRDYGYTF; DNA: TGTGCCAGCAGTCCGGACAGGGACTATGGCTACACCTTC
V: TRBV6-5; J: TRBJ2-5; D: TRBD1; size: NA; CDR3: CASSYSPGGAETQYF; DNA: TGTGCCAGCAGTTACTCCCCAGGGGGCGCAGAGACCCAGTACTTC
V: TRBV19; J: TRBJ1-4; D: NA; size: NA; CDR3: CASQAFGAGDEKLFF; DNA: TGTGCCAGTCAGGCCTTCGGGGCGGGGGATGAAAAACTGTTTTTT
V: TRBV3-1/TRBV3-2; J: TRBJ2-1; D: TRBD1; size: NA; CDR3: CASSQAGTGFNYEQFF; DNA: TGTGCCAGCAGCCAAGCCGGGACAGGGTTTAACTATGAGCAGTTCTTC
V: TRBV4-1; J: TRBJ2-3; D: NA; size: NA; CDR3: CASSQEPRGADTQYF; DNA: TGCGCCAGCAGCCAAGAACCCAGGGGGGCAGATACGCAGTATTTT